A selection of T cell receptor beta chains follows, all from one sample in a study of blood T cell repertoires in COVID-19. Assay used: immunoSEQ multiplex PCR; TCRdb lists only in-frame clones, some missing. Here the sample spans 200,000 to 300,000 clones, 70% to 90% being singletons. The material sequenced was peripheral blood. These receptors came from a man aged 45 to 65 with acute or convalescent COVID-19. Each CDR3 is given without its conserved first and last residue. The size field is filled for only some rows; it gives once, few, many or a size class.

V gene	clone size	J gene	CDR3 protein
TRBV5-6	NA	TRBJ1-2	ASGSGTGAIFYGYT
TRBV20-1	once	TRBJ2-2	SASDPSGKNTGELF
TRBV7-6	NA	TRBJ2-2	ASSLSGSGELF
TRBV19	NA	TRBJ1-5	ARNSGGMRPSNQPQH
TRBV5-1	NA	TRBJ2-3	ASSLVQGRGTDTQY
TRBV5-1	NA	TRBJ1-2	ASSPENPGYGYT
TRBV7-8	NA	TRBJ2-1	ASAPGGSYDEQF
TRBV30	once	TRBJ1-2	AWSGTVYGYT
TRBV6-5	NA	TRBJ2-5	ASSHGDWETQY
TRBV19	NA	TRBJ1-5	ASSGNTGANQPQH